This T cell receptor (beta chain) was recorded in a study of blood T cell repertoires in COVID-19. Study at large: Nucleic acid was either cDNA or gDNA, and it came from T cells, B-cell-depleted T cells, or PBMCs.

In the source study's methods: Estimation of nucleated cell counts was performed using reference gene primer amplification. Produced via immunoSEQ multiplex PCR; TCRdb's table is partial and in-frame only. V and J calls and clone size come straight from that table; D and trimming were deduced from the DNA. Of about 140,000 clones listed, 70% to 80% are singletons. Sequencing was done on a sample of peripheral blood. This TCR was sampled from a woman in her fifties or sixties with active or convalescent COVID-19.

CDR3: CASSPRFVRTGAYEQYF. CDR3 sequence (DNA): TGCGCCAGCAGCCCCCGGTTTGTGAGGACAGGGGCCTACGAGCAGTACTTC. The V call is TRBV5-1, the J call TRBJ2-7, with 9 bases matching TRBD1. Germline V lookup: CDR1 SGHRS, CDR2 YFSETQ. The CDR3 runs to 17 residues. With V trimmed by 4 bases and J by 2 bases, 13 bases remained unmatched.